Listed below are T cell receptor beta chains from one sample, sequenced in a study of PD-1 blockade in classical Hodgkin lymphoma. Measured with immunoSEQ multiplex PCR; TCRdb has only the in-frame clones, and not every one. The data contain 35,000 to 45,000 clones, just over 85% of them seen just once; the ten biggest clones take up 6% to 8%. Sequencing used peripheral blood mononuclear cells (PBMCs), obtained before the second cycle of nivolumab. These TCRs come from a human donor with classical Hodgkin lymphoma. The CDR3 runs from the conserved cysteine through the conserved F or W. Fields, in order: clone size, D gene, V gene, J gene, CDR3 DNA, CDR3 protein. A D gene is named only where the DNA matches it firmly. Not all rows give a size; the values are once, few, many and, for expanded clones, a class.

clone size: NA; D gene: NA; V gene: TRBV5-1; J gene: TRBJ2-7; CDR3 DNA: TGCGCCAGCAGCCCGGATGGACAACCGACCTACGAGCAGTACTTC; CDR3 protein: CASSPDGQPTYEQYF
clone size: NA; D gene: NA; V gene: TRBV9; J gene: TRBJ2-5; CDR3 DNA: TGTGCCAGCAGCGAGGGGGAAACCCAAGAGACCCAGTACTTC; CDR3 protein: CASSEGETQETQYF
clone size: once; D gene: TRBD1; V gene: TRBV11-3; J gene: TRBJ1-1; CDR3 DNA: TGTGCCAGCAGCTTATTAAACAGGGGCAGCACTGAAGCTTTCTTT; CDR3 protein: CASSLLNRGSTEAFF
clone size: NA; D gene: NA; V gene: TRBV27; J gene: TRBJ2-2; CDR3 DNA: TGTGCCAGCAGTTTATACAGGGACACCGGGGAGCTGTTTTTT; CDR3 protein: CASSLYRDTGELFF
clone size: few; D gene: NA; V gene: TRBV25-1; J gene: TRBJ1-1; CDR3 DNA: TGTGCCAGCAGTGATTCTCTGGCCCAGGGTGGCGCTGAAGCTTTCTTT; CDR3 protein: CASSDSLAQGGAEAFF
clone size: NA; D gene: NA; V gene: TRBV5-1; J gene: TRBJ1-2; CDR3 DNA: TGCGCCAGCAGTATAGAGGACAGATCCACCCAATATGGCTACACCTTC; CDR3 protein: CASSIEDRSTQYGYTF
clone size: NA; D gene: NA; V gene: TRBV5-1; J gene: TRBJ2-7; CDR3 DNA: TGCGCCAGCAGCTTGTTAAGCGGGACAACCTACGAGCAGTACTTC; CDR3 protein: CASSLLSGTTYEQYF
clone size: NA; D gene: TRBD1; V gene: TRBV7-8; J gene: TRBJ2-1; CDR3 DNA: TGTGCCAGCAGCGCAGGGACAGGGAGGTTGTACAATGAGCAGTTCTTC; CDR3 protein: CASSAGTGRLYNEQFF
clone size: NA; D gene: NA; V gene: TRBV14; J gene: TRBJ2-7; CDR3 DNA: TGTGCCAGCAGCCCCCACGCGTGGGAGGTTATTTACGAGCAGTACTTC; CDR3 protein: CASSPHAWEVIYEQYF
clone size: NA; D gene: NA; V gene: TRBV2; J gene: TRBJ2-4; CDR3 DNA: TGTGCCAGCAGATTAGGGGTAGCCAAAAACATTCAGTACTTC; CDR3 protein: CASRLGVAKNIQYF
clone size: NA; D gene: TRBD1; V gene: TRBV27; J gene: TRBJ1-1; CDR3 DNA: TGTGCCAGCAGTTTATCGACAGGGTCCTTAGAGGCTTTCTTT; CDR3 protein: CASSLSTGSLEAFF
clone size: once; D gene: TRBD1; V gene: TRBV18; J gene: TRBJ1-6; CDR3 DNA: TGTGCCAGCTCACGACAGGGCTATAATTCACCCCTCCACTTT; CDR3 protein: CASSRQGYNSPLHF
clone size: NA; D gene: TRBD2; V gene: TRBV9; J gene: TRBJ2-1; CDR3 DNA: TGTGCCAGCAGCCCGAGCGGGGCTTACAATGAGCAGTTCTTC; CDR3 protein: CASSPSGAYNEQFF
clone size: NA; D gene: NA; V gene: TRBV9; J gene: TRBJ2-7; CDR3 DNA: TGTGCCAGCGGGGAAGGGACTTTTTACGAGCAGTACTTC; CDR3 protein: CASGEGTFYEQYF
clone size: NA; D gene: NA; V gene: TRBV5-1; J gene: TRBJ2-1; CDR3 DNA: TGCGCCAGCAGCTACGGGGCATTAACCTCCTCCTACAATGAGCAGTTCTTC; CDR3 protein: CASSYGALTSSYNEQFF
clone size: NA; D gene: NA; V gene: TRBV15; J gene: TRBJ2-3; CDR3 DNA: TGTGCCACCAGCAGCTATCCTGGAGGGGGAACTCAAACAGATACGCAGTATTTT; CDR3 protein: CATSSYPGGGTQTDTQYF
clone size: few; D gene: NA; V gene: TRBV6-4; J gene: TRBJ1-1; CDR3 DNA: TGTGCCAGCAGTGACGAGTGGGGTTCTGAAGCTTTCTTT; CDR3 protein: CASSDEWGSEAFF
clone size: NA; D gene: NA; V gene: TRBV11-3; J gene: TRBJ2-5; CDR3 DNA: TGTGCCAGCAGCTTAATGGGGTTCGAGACCCAGTACTTC; CDR3 protein: CASSLMGFETQYF
clone size: NA; D gene: TRBD2; V gene: TRBV2; J gene: TRBJ2-4; CDR3 DNA: TGTGCCAGCACCCCTCTAAAAGCCGGGACTAGCGGGAAATTAGCCAAAAACATTCAGTACTTC; CDR3 protein: CASTPLKAGTSGKLAKNIQYF
clone size: NA; D gene: NA; V gene: TRBV28; J gene: TRBJ2-5; CDR3 DNA: TGTGCCAGCAGTTTATTCCGGCAGATAGAGACCCAGTACTTC; CDR3 protein: CASSLFRQIETQYF
clone size: NA; D gene: TRBD1; V gene: TRBV6-6; J gene: TRBJ1-2; CDR3 DNA: TGTGCCAGCAGTTACTCGAGGTTGGGACAGATCTATGGCTACACCTTC; CDR3 protein: CASSYSRLGQIYGYTF
clone size: NA; D gene: TRBD2; V gene: TRBV19; J gene: TRBJ2-1; CDR3 DNA: TGTGCCACAGCACTAGCGTACAATGAGCAGTTCTTC; CDR3 protein: CATALAYNEQFF
clone size: NA; D gene: NA; V gene: TRBV4-1; J gene: TRBJ2-1; CDR3 DNA: TGCGCCAGCAGCCAAGAGGGGCACTTGGTACGTTACAATGAGCAGTTCTTC; CDR3 protein: CASSQEGHLVRYNEQFF
clone size: NA; D gene: TRBD2; V gene: TRBV6-5; J gene: TRBJ2-7; CDR3 DNA: TGTGCCAGCAGTCAAAGCGGGACGTACGAGCAGTACTTC; CDR3 protein: CASSQSGTYEQYF
clone size: NA; D gene: NA; V gene: TRBV5-8; J gene: TRBJ2-3; CDR3 DNA: TGTGCCAGCAGCTTCGGTGTTAGAAGCACAGATACGCAGTATTTT; CDR3 protein: CASSFGVRSTDTQYF
clone size: NA; D gene: TRBD2; V gene: TRBV9; J gene: TRBJ2-2; CDR3 DNA: TGTGCCAGCAGCCTCTTTAGGGGCGGGAGTGATACCGGGGAGCTGTTTTTT; CDR3 protein: CASSLFRGGSDTGELFF
clone size: NA; D gene: TRBD2; V gene: TRBV15; J gene: TRBJ2-7; CDR3 DNA: TGTGCCACCAGCGGTCGGACCCGGGGGGGTGTCGTCTACGAGCAGTACTTC; CDR3 protein: CATSGRTRGGVVYEQYF
clone size: NA; D gene: TRBD2; V gene: TRBV5-6; J gene: TRBJ2-7; CDR3 DNA: TGTGCCAGCAGCTCGATAGCGGGAGGTAGGGACGAGCAGTACTTC; CDR3 protein: CASSSIAGGRDEQYF
clone size: NA; D gene: NA; V gene: TRBV30; J gene: TRBJ2-1; CDR3 DNA: TGTGCCTGGAGCAGGAAAAGGGTGGTCAATGAGCAGTTCTTC; CDR3 protein: CAWSRKRVVNEQFF
clone size: NA; D gene: NA; V gene: TRBV6-5; J gene: TRBJ2-5; CDR3 DNA: TGTGCCAGCAGTTATGACAGAGAAGAGACCCAGTACTTC; CDR3 protein: CASSYDREETQYF
clone size: NA; D gene: NA; V gene: TRBV6-6; J gene: TRBJ1-5; CDR3 DNA: TGTGCCAGCAGGACCAGTAGGGCTACCAGCAATCAGCCCCAGCATTTT; CDR3 protein: CASRTSRATSNQPQHF
clone size: NA; D gene: NA; V gene: TRBV11-2; J gene: TRBJ2-5; CDR3 DNA: TGTGCCAGCAGCCAGACCATCGGGCCAGAGACCCAGTACTTC; CDR3 protein: CASSQTIGPETQYF
clone size: NA; D gene: NA; V gene: TRBV7-8; J gene: TRBJ2-7; CDR3 DNA: TGTGCCAGCAGTTCAAGGGGGGACATCTTCTACGAGCAGTACTTC; CDR3 protein: CASSSRGDIFYEQYF
clone size: NA; D gene: NA; V gene: TRBV5-1; J gene: TRBJ1-2; CDR3 DNA: TGCGCCAGCAGCCTACAGGGCAATAACTATGGCTACACCTTC; CDR3 protein: CASSLQGNNYGYTF
clone size: NA; D gene: TRBD2; V gene: TRBV19; J gene: TRBJ2-1; CDR3 DNA: TGTGCCAGTAAAAATAGCGGGAGCTCCTACAATGAGCAGTTCTTC; CDR3 protein: CASKNSGSSYNEQFF
clone size: NA; D gene: NA; V gene: TRBV7-8; J gene: TRBJ2-3; CDR3 DNA: TGTGCCAGCAGCTTTAGCGGAACTAGCACAGATACGCAGTATTTT; CDR3 protein: CASSFSGTSTDTQYF
clone size: NA; D gene: TRBD2; V gene: TRBV28; J gene: TRBJ2-7; CDR3 DNA: TGTGCCAGCACCTTAGCGGGAGGCTATTCGTACTCCTACGAGCAGTACTTC; CDR3 protein: CASTLAGGYSYSYEQYF
clone size: NA; D gene: TRBD1; V gene: TRBV19; J gene: TRBJ2-7; CDR3 DNA: TGTGCCAGTAGTATGCCGGGACAGGGATCCTACGAGCAGTACTTC; CDR3 protein: CASSMPGQGSYEQYF
clone size: NA; D gene: NA; V gene: TRBV11-3; J gene: TRBJ2-5; CDR3 DNA: TGTGCCAGCACGGCGAAAAGGGCCGAACAAGAGACCCAGTACTTC; CDR3 protein: CASTAKRAEQETQYF
clone size: NA; D gene: TRBD2; V gene: TRBV15; J gene: TRBJ2-1; CDR3 DNA: TGTGCCACCAGCACAGGACTAGTGTTAAACAATGAGCAGTTCTTC; CDR3 protein: CATSTGLVLNNEQFF
clone size: once; D gene: NA; V gene: TRBV9; J gene: TRBJ2-1; CDR3 DNA: TGTGCCAGCAGCGTAGAGTCGATTACTTCGAGCCTCGATGAGCAGTTCTTC; CDR3 protein: CASSVESITSSLDEQFF